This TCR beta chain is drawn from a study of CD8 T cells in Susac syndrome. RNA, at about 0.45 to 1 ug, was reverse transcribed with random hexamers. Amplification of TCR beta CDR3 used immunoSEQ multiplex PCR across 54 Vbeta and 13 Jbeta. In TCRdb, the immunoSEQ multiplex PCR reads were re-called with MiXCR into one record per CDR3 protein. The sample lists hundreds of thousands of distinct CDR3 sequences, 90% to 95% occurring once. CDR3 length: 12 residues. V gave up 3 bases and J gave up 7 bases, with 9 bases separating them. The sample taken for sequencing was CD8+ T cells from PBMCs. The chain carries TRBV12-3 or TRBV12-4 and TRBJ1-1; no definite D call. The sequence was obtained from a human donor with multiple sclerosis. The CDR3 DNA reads TGTGCCAGCAGTTTTCCATCTGGTGAAGCTTTCTTT. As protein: CASSFPSGEAFF.